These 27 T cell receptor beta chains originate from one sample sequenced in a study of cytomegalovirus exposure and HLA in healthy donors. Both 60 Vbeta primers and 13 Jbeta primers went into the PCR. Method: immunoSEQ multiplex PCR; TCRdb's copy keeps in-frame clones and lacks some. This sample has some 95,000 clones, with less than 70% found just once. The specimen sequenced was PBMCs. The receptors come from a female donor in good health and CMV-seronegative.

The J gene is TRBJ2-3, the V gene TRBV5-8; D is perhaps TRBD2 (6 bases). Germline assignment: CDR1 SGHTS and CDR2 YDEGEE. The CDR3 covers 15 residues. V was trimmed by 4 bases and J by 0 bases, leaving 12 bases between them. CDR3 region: CASSREAGSTDTQYF. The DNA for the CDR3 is TGTGCCAGCAGCAGGGAGGCAGGTAGCACAGATACGCAGTATTTT.

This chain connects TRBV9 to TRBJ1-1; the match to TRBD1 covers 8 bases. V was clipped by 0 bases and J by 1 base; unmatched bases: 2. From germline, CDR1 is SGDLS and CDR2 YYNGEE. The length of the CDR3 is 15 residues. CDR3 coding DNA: TGTGCCAGCAGCGTAGTAGGGACAGGGAACACTGAAGCTTTCTTT. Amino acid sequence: CASSVVGTGNTEAFF.

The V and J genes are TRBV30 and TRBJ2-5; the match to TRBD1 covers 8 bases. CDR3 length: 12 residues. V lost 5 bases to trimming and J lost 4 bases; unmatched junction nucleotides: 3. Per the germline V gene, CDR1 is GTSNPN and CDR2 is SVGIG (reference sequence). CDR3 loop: CAWATGAETQYF. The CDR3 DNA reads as TGTGCCTGGGCGACAGGGGCAGAGACCCAGTACTTC.

The CDR3 loop reads CASSIQATGGGTYEQYF. As DNA, the CDR3 is TGTGCCAGTAGTATCCAAGCCACAGGTGGGGGGACTTACGAGCAGTACTTC. This chain joins TRBV19 and TRBJ2-7, with TRBD2 as a possible D gene (6 bases). The CDR3 runs to 17 residues. V lost 3 bases, J lost 4 bases, and 22 bases lay in between. Germline V lookup: CDR1 LNHDA, CDR2 SQIVND (reference sequence).

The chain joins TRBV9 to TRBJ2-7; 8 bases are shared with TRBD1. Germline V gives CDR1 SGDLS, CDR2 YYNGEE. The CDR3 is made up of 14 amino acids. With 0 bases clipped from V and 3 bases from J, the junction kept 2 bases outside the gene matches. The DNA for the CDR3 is TGTGCCAGCAGCGTAGCGACAGGGGACTACGAGCAGTACTTC. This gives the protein CASSVATGDYEQYF.

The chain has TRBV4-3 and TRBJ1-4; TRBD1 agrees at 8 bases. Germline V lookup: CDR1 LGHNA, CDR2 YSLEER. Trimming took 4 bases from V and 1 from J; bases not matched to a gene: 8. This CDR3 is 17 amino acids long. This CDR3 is CASSRDRGPLTNEKLFF. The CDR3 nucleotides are TGCGCCAGCAGCCGCGACAGGGGACCCTTAACTAATGAAAAACTGTTTTTT.

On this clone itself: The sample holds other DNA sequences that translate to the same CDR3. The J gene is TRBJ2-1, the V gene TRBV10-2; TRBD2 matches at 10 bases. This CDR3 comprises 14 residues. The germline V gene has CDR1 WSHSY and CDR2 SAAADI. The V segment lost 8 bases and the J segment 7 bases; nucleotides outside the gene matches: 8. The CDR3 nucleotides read TGCGCCAGCTCCCGACTAGCGGGCGGTAATGAGCAGTTCTTC. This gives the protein CASSRLAGGNEQFF.

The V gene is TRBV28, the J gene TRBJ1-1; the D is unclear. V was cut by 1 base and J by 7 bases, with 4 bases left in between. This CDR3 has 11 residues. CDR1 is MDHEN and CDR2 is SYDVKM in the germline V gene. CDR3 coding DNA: TGTGCCAGCAGTTTATCCCGTGAAGCTTTCTTT. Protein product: CASSLSREAFF.

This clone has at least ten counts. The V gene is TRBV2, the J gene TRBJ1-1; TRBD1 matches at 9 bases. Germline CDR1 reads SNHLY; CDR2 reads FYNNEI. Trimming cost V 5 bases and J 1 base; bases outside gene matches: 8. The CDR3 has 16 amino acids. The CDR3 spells CASSRGQGRGNTEAFF. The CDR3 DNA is TGTGCCAGCAGTCGAGGACAGGGGCGGGGGAACACTGAAGCTTTCTTT.

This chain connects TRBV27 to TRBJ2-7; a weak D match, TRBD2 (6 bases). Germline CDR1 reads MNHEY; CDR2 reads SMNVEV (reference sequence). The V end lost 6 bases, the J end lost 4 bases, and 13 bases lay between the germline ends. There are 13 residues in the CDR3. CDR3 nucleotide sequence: TGTGCCAGCAGGGGACTTGGACGATACGAGCAGTACTTC. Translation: CASRGLGRYEQYF.

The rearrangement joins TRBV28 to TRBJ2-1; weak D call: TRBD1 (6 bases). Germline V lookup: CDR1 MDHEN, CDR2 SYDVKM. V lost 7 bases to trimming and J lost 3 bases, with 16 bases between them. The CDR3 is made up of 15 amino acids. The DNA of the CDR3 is TGTGCCAGCAACCCGCCACAGGGCAACTACAATGAGCAGTTCTTC. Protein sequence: CASNPPQGNYNEQFF.

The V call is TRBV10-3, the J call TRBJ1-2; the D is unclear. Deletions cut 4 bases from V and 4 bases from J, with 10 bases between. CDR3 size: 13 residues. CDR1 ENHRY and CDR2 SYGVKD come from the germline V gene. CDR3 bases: TGTGCCATCAGTGGGGAGGGCGCCTATGGCTACACCTTC. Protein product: CAISGEGAYGYTF.

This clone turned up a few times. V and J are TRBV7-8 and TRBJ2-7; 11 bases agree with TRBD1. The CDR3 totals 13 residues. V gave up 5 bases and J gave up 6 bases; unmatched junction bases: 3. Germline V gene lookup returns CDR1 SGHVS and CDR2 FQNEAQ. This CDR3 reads CASSGGQGVEQYF. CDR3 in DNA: TGTGCCAGCAGCGGGGGACAGGGGGTCGAGCAGTACTTC.

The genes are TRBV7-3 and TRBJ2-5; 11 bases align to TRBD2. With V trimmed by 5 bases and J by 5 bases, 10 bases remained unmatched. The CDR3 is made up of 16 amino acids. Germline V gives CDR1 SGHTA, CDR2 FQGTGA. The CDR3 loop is CASSPQLAGGYETQYF. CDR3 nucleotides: TGTGCCAGCAGCCCCCAGCTAGCGGGAGGTTACGAGACCCAGTACTTC.

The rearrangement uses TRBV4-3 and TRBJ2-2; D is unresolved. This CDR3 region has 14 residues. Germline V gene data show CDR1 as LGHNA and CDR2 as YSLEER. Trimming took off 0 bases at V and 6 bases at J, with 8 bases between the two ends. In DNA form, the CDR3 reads TGCGCCAGCAGCCAAGAATCTAAACCCGGGGAGCTGTTTTTT. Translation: CASSQESKPGELFF.

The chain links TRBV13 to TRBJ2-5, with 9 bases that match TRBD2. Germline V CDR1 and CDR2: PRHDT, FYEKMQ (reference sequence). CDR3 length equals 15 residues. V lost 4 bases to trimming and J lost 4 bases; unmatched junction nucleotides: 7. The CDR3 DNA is TGTGCCAGCAGCTATAGCGGGAGTTCGGGAGAGACCCAGTACTTC. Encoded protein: CASSYSGSSGETQYF.

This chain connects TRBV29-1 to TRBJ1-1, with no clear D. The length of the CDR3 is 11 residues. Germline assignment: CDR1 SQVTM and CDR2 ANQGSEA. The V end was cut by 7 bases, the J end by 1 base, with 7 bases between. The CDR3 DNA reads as TGCAGCGGGGAGTCGAACACTGAAGCTTTCTTT. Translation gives CSGESNTEAFF.

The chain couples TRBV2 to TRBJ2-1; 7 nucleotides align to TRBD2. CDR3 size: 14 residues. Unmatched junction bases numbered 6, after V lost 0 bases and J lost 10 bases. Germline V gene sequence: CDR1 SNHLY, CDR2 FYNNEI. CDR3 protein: CASSEARASGEQFF. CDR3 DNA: TGTGCCAGCAGTGAAGCAAGGGCTAGCGGAGAGCAGTTCTTC. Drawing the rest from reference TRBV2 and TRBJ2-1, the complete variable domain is EPEVTQTPSHQVTQMGQEVILRCVPISNHLYFYWYRQILGQKVEFLVSFYNNEISEKSEIFDDQFSVERPDGSNFTLKIRSTKLEDSAMYFCASSEARASGEQFFGPGTRLTVL.

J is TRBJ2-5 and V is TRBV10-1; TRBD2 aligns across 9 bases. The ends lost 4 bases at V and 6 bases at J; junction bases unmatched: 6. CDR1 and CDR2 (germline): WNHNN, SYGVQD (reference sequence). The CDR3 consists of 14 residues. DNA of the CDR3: TGCGCCAGCAGTGTCGGTACTAGCGGGCAGACCCAGTACTTC. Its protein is CASSVGTSGQTQYF.

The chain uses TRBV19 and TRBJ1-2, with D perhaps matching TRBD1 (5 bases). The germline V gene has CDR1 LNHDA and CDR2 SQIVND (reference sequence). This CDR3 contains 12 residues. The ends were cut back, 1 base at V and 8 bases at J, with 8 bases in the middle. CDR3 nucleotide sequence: TGTGCCAGTAGTATAGGACAGATCGGCTACACCTTC. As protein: CASSIGQIGYTF. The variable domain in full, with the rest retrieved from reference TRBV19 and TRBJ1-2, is DGGITQSPKYLFRKEGQNVTLSCEQNLNHDAMYWYRQDPGQGLRLIYYSQIVNDFQKGDIAEGYSVSREKKESFPLTVTSAQKNPTAFYLCASSIGQIGYTFGSGTRLTVV.

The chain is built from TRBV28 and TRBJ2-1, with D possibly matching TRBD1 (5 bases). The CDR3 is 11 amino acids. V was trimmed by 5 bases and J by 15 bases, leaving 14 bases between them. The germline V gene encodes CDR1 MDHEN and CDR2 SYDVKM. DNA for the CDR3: TGTGCCAGCAGTCAGGGTAGGGTAGGGTTCTTC. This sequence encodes CASSQGRVGFF.

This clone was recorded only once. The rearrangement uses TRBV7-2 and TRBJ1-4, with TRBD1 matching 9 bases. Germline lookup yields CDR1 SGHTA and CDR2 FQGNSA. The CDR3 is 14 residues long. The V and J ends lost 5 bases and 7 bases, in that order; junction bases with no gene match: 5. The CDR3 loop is CASSRTGVSEKLFF. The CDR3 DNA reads TGTGCCAGCAGCCGGACAGGGGTTAGTGAAAAACTGTTTTTT.

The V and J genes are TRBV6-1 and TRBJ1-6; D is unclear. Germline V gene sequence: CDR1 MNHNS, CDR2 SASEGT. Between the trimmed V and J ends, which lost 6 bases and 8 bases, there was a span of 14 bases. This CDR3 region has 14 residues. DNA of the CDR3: TGTGCCAGCAGGGACCCCGTAGCGGATTCACCCCTCCACTTT. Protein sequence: CASRDPVADSPLHF.

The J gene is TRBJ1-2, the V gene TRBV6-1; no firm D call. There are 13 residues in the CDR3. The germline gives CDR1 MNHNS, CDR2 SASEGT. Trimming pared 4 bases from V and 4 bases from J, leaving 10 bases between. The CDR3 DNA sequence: TGTGCCAGCAGTGTAGAGGGCCGCTATGGCTACACCTTC. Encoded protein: CASSVEGRYGYTF.

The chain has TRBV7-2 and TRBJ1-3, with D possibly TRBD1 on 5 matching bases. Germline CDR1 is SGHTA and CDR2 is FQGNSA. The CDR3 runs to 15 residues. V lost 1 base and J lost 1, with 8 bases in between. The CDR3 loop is CASSLGGGSGNTIYF. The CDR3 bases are TGTGCCAGCAGCTTAGGGGGGGGTTCTGGAAACACCATATATTTT.

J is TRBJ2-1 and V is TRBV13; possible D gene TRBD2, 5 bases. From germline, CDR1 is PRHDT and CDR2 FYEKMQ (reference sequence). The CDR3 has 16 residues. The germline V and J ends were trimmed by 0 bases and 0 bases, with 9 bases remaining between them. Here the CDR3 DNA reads TGTGCCAGCAGCTTAGGTCTTGGGAGCTCCTACAATGAGCAGTTCTTC. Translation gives CASSLGLGSSYNEQFF.

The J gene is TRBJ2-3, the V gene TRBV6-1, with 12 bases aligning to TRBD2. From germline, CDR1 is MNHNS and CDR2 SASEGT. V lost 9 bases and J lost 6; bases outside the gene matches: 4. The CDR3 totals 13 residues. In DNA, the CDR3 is TGTGCCAGTCTAGCGGGGGGGAGTGATACGCAGTATTTT. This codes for CASLAGGSDTQYF.